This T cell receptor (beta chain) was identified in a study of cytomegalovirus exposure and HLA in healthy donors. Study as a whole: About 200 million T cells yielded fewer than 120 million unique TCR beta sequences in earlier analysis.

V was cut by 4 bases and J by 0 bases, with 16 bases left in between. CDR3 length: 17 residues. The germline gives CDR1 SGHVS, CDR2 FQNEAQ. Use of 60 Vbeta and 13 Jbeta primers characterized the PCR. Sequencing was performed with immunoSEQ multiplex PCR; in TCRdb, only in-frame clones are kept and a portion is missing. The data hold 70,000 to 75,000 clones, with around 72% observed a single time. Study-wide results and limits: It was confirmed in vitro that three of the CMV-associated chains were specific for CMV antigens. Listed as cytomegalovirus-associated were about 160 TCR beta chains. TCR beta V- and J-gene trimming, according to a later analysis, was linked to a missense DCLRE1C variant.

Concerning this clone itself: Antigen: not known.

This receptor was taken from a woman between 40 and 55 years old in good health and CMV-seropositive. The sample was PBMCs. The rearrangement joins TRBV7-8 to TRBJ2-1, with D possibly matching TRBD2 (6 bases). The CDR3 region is CASSSRRGGSSYNEQFF. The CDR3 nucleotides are TGTGCCAGCAGCTCAAGGCGGGGAGGCAGCTCCTACAATGAGCAGTTCTTC.